Each of the 32 T cell receptor beta chains below was sequenced from the same sample in a study of CD8 T cells in ankylosing spondylitis. MiXCR was run by TCRdb on the 5' RACE reads, yielding one entry per CDR3 protein. Of a few hundred thousand distinct CDR3 sequences in the sample, 18% were seen once. The sequenced material came from blood, either unsorted or a sorted T cell fraction (not recorded which). The origin of the receptors is a male donor with ankylosing spondylitis or in good health (not recorded which).

The chain combines TRBV6-5 with TRBJ2-7, with 8 bases matching TRBD1. V shed 3 bases and J 6 bases; nucleotides not matched to a gene: 10. The CDR3 is 15 residues long. Germline V CDR1 and CDR2: MNHEY, SVGAGI. The CDR3 DNA reads TGTGCCAGCAGTTATCTCGACAGGGGTTCTGCCGAGCAGTACTTC. Protein sequence: CASSYLDRGSAEQYF.

This clonotype has ten or more counts. The genes are TRBV29-1 and TRBJ2-7, with 8 bases lining up with TRBD2. Germline CDR1 is SQVTM and CDR2 is ANQGSEA. Trimming removed 3 bases from V and 2 bases from J; junction bases left unmatched: 9. CDR3 length equals 15 residues. The CDR3 spells CSVELLAGLTYEQYF. The CDR3 DNA sequence: TGCAGCGTTGAGCTCCTAGCGGGCCTTACCTACGAGCAGTACTTC.

In its sample, this clonotype was seen a few times. The rearrangement links TRBV20-1 to TRBJ2-7; D is tentatively TRBD1 or TRBD2 (5 bases each). This CDR3 is 14 amino acids long. In germline, CDR1 is DFQATT, CDR2 SNEGSKA (reference sequence). Trimming stripped 0 bases from V and 5 bases from J, with 14 bases between. CDR3 nucleotide sequence: TGCAGTGCTAGAGATCTGAGGGGAATGGACGAGCAGTACTTC. Its translation: CSARDLRGMDEQYF.

In its sample, this clonotype was seen many times. The chain couples TRBV3-1 to TRBJ2-7, with D tentatively TRBD2 (6 bases). The V end was cut by 4 bases, the J end by 6 bases, with 16 bases between. CDR1 is LGHDT, CDR2 YNNKEL, per germline (reference sequence). CDR3 length: 14 residues. CDR3 in DNA: TGTGCCAGCAGCCCCCCAGGACCGGGACTCGAGCAGTACTTC. It codes for CASSPPGPGLEQYF.

The chain combines TRBV4-1 with TRBJ2-3; D not certain. Germline CDR1 is MGHRA and CDR2 is YSYEKL. The CDR3 spans 14 residues. V gave up 4 bases and J gave up 1 base, with 9 bases separating them. CDR3 region: CASSRVSGTDTQYF. CDR3 sequence (DNA): TGCGCCAGCAGCCGGGTGAGCGGCACAGATACGCAGTATTTT.

This clonotype was seen at least ten times. The chain has TRBV28 and TRBJ2-1; D uncertain. Germline values: CDR1 MDHEN, CDR2 SYDVKM. V was clipped by 7 bases and J by 3 bases, with 13 bases between them. This CDR3 is 14 amino acids long. CDR3 DNA: TGTGCCAGCAAAAAGGAGAACCTCTACAATGAGCAGTTCTTC. This codes for CASKKENLYNEQFF.

J is TRBJ2-1 and V is TRBV7-9, with D hard to call. The germline gives CDR1 SEHNR, CDR2 FQNEAQ (reference sequence). V lost 5 bases to trimming and J lost 6 bases, with 8 bases between them. CDR3 length: 12 amino acids. The CDR3 bases are TGTGCCAGCAGCCTACCTCCCAATGAGCAGTTCTTC. It is translated as CASSLPPNEQFF.

The J gene is TRBJ2-2, the V gene TRBV29-1, with D unclear. The V gene lost 6 bases and the J gene lost 5 bases, with 16 bases spanning the gap. Germline loops: CDR1 SQVTM, CDR2 ANQGSEA. The CDR3 is 14 residues long. CDR3 nucleotides: TGCAGCGTCCTCGTCAGGCCAGGAACCGGGGAGCTGTTTTTT. Translated, it gives CSVLVRPGTGELFF.

There are a few counts of this clonotype. The chain links TRBV5-1 to TRBJ2-1, with 11 bases fitting TRBD2. The junction had 15 bases not matched to a gene; V was cut back by 4 bases and J by 9 bases. This CDR3 is 17 amino acids long. Germline assignment: CDR1 SGHRS and CDR2 YFSETQ. The CDR3 bases are TGCGCCAGCAGCCACACCCCGACTAGCGGGACTTGGGGTGAGCAGTTCTTC. Protein sequence: CASSHTPTSGTWGEQFF.

This clonotype was seen many times. This rearrangement joins TRBV27 to TRBJ2-7; D remains unclear. V dropped 5 bases and J dropped 1 base, with 15 bases sitting between them. Germline V gives CDR1 MNHEY, CDR2 SMNVEV (reference sequence). The CDR3 sequence is 15 residues long. DNA for the CDR3: TGTGCCAGCAGTATAAGTAGCACGCCTTCCTACGAGCAGTACTTC. Its protein product is CASSISSTPSYEQYF.

This clonotype was found many times. The chain links TRBV7-8 to TRBJ2-7; TRBD2 matches at 7 bases. Trimming removed 1 base from V and 3 bases from J; junction bases left unmatched: 12. The CDR3 has 17 amino acids. Germline V gene data show CDR1 as SGHVS and CDR2 as FQNEAQ. The CDR3 region is CASSLGQTSRSIYEQYF. The CDR3 nucleotides read TGTGCCAGCAGCTTAGGCCAGACTAGCCGCTCAATCTACGAGCAGTACTTC.

In this sample, this clonotype turned up a few times. The chain couples TRBV9 to TRBJ1-4; D is unclear. Germline CDR1 SGDLS, CDR2 YYNGEE. V shed 4 bases and J shed 11 bases, with 21 bases lying between them. The CDR3 has 15 amino acids. CDR3 amino acids: CASSPFSSDPGKLFF. The DNA of the CDR3 is TGTGCCAGCAGCCCATTTTCGTCGGACCCTGGTAAACTGTTTTTT.

This clonotype was detected a few times. This chain joins TRBV10-3 and TRBJ2-7; TRBD1 aligns across 9 bases. CDR1 and CDR2 from the germline V gene are ENHRY and SYGVKD. The CDR3 contains 16 residues. V shed 0 bases and J 2 bases; nucleotides not matched to a gene: 5. The CDR3 coding sequence is TGTGCCATCAGTGAGTCGGGGGACAGGGTCCCCTACGAGCAGTACTTC. Protein: CAISESGDRVPYEQYF.

V is TRBV15 and J is TRBJ1-2; TRBD1 is a possible D gene (6 bases). Looked up from germline, CDR1 is LNHNV and CDR2 is YYDKDF (reference sequence). The CDR3 runs 16 residues. V gave up 2 bases and J gave up 8 bases, with 21 bases separating them. The CDR3 spells CATSRSLQGPPGGYTF. In DNA form, the CDR3 reads TGTGCCACCAGCAGATCGCTACAGGGCCCCCCGGGGGGCTACACCTTC.

This clonotype showed up just once. The chain has TRBV29-1 and TRBJ2-7; 11 bases agree with TRBD2. Germline CDR1 and CDR2: SQVTM and ANQGSEA. J lost 2 bases, V lost 6 bases, and 6 bases had no gene match. The CDR3 loop spans 14 amino acids. The CDR3 protein is CSVVLAGVPYEQYF. The CDR3 bases are TGCAGCGTCGTACTAGCGGGAGTTCCCTACGAGCAGTACTTC.

CDR3 sequence (DNA): TGTGCCAGCAGTAGGGCCTTCGGGGATACGCAGTATTTT. It specifies CASSRAFGDTQYF. The genes are TRBV6-2 or TRBV6-3 and TRBJ2-3; unclear D gene. Germline CDR1 and CDR2: MNHEY and SVGEGT. Trimming took off 5 bases at V and 6 bases at J, with 12 bases between the two ends. There are 13 residues in the CDR3.

The sample holds many counts of this clonotype. The rearrangement links TRBV27 to TRBJ2-7; D call uncertain. Germline-derived CDR1 and CDR2 are MNHEY and SMNVEV (reference sequence). CDR3 size: 11 residues. The V end lost 5 bases, the J end lost 5 bases, and 7 bases lay between the germline ends. This chain's CDR3 is CASSDYHEQYF. For the CDR3, the DNA is TGTGCCAGCAGTGATTACCACGAGCAGTACTTC.

The chain recombines TRBV20-1 with TRBJ1-1; D perhaps matches TRBD1 (6 bases). The CDR3 spans 13 residues. V lost 1 base and J lost 4, with 10 bases in between. Germline CDR1 is DFQATT and CDR2 is SNEGSKA (reference sequence). The CDR3 loop reads CSARGRGRTEAFF. The CDR3 region has the DNA TGCAGTGCTAGAGGCAGGGGACGCACTGAAGCTTTCTTT.

This clonotype has a count of ten or more. The V call is TRBV20-1, the J call TRBJ2-7; 10 bases align to TRBD2. The CDR3 contains 16 residues. Germline CDR1 reads DFQATT; CDR2 reads SNEGSKA (reference sequence). The V segment lost 2 bases and the J segment 1 base; nucleotides outside the gene matches: 8. The CDR3 region is CSARTGTSDRSYEQYF. CDR3 DNA: TGCAGTGCTAGAACAGGGACTAGCGATAGATCCTACGAGCAGTACTTC.

This clonotype was recorded a few times. The rearrangement links TRBV6-1 to TRBJ1-1; TRBD1 is a possible D gene (6 bases). The germline gives CDR1 MNHNS, CDR2 SASEGT. The CDR3 loop spans 14 amino acids. V lost 4 bases and J 4 bases, leaving 13 bases between the germline ends. The CDR3 bases are TGTGCCAGCAGTGTCCAGGGGTCGGGCACTGAAGCTTTCTTT. Amino acids: CASSVQGSGTEAFF.

This chain uses TRBV28 with TRBJ1-1; TRBD1 is a possible D gene (6 bases). Deletions cut 5 bases from V and 4 bases from J, with 11 bases between. Germline assignment: CDR1 MDHEN and CDR2 SYDVKM. The CDR3 has 13 residues. Here the CDR3 DNA reads TGTGCCAGCAGTCCAATCAGGGGCACTGAAGCTTTCTTT. As protein: CASSPIRGTEAFF.

Here the CDR3 reads CSVGDRDNEQFF. In DNA form, the CDR3 reads TGCAGCGTTGGGGACCGGGACAATGAGCAGTTCTTC. V and J are TRBV29-1 and TRBJ2-1; tentatively, D is TRBD1 or TRBD2 (5 bases each). Trimming took 4 bases from V and 5 from J, leaving 9 bases between them. CDR3 length: 12 residues. Looked up from germline, CDR1 is SQVTM and CDR2 is ANQGSEA.

This clonotype was detected a few times. The rearrangement uses TRBV11-2 and TRBJ2-3; unclear D gene. Germline assignment: CDR1 SGHAT and CDR2 FQNNGV. Trimming shortened V by 6 bases and J by 6 bases, and 7 bases separated the two germline ends. The CDR3 is 11 amino acids. CDR3 in amino acids: CASRKGDTQYF. The DNA of the CDR3 is TGTGCCAGCAGGAAAGGCGATACGCAGTATTTT.

The CDR3 reads CASSPGGARGRYNEQFF. The CDR3 region has the DNA TGTGCCAGCAGCCCTGGTGGGGCCAGGGGGAGGTACAATGAGCAGTTCTTC. The rearrangement uses TRBV11-2 and TRBJ2-1, with TRBD1 as a possible D gene (7 bases). Looked up from germline, CDR1 is SGHAT and CDR2 is FQNNGV. V shed 5 bases and J shed 4 bases, with 21 bases lying between them. The CDR3 runs to 17 residues. The whole variable domain, remainder taken from reference TRBV11-2 and TRBJ2-1, is EAGVAQSPRYKIIEKRQSVAFWCNPISGHATLYWYQQILGQGPKLLIQFQNNGVVDDSQLPKDRFSAERLKGVDSTLKIQPAKLEDSAVYLCASSPGGARGRYNEQFFGPGTRLTVL.

This clonotype was counted between two and nine times. The chain links TRBV12-3 or TRBV12-4 to TRBJ1-1, with D maybe TRBD1 (5 bases). Trimming left V 7 bases short and J 5 bases short, with 17 bases between. CDR3 length: 14 residues. CDR3 sequence (DNA): TGTGCCAGCACCCTCGGGTGGGGACTGACTGAAGCTTTCTTT. This sequence encodes CASTLGWGLTEAFF.

About this clonotype: This may come from a read error, since a much larger clone is one base off. The chain recombines TRBV4-1 with TRBJ2-2; 8 bases align to TRBD2. There are 15 residues in the CDR3. The germline CDR1 and CDR2 sequences are MGHRA and YSYEKL. The DNA of the CDR3 is TGCGCCAGCAGCCAAGAACGGGAGGGCCACGGGGGGCTGTTTTTT. Residues: CASSQEREGHGGLFF.

The chain carries TRBV9 and TRBJ2-4, with D possibly called TRBD1 or TRBD2 (5 bases each). Germline assignment: CDR1 SGDLS and CDR2 YYNGEE. Deletions cut 7 bases from V and 2 bases from J, with 16 bases between. This CDR3 is 15 amino acids long. The CDR3 nucleotides are TGTGCCAGCGAGGGGTGGACGGGATCCAAAAACATTCAGTACTTC. This codes for CASEGWTGSKNIQYF.

There are a few counts of this clonotype. This chain uses TRBV2 with TRBJ2-1; D uncertain. CDR3 size: 16 residues. Germline values: CDR1 SNHLY, CDR2 FYNNEI. Deletions cut 0 bases from V and 2 bases from J, with 11 bases between. The CDR3 is CASSEAGSPTYNEQFF. Here the CDR3 DNA reads TGTGCCAGCAGTGAAGCGGGCAGCCCTACCTACAATGAGCAGTTCTTC.

The chain employs TRBV3-1 and TRBJ2-1; weak D call: TRBD2 (7 bases). Germline V gene sequence: CDR1 LGHDT, CDR2 YNNKEL (reference sequence). V was trimmed by 0 bases and J by 7 bases, leaving 13 bases between them. The CDR3 runs 15 residues. The CDR3 loop reads CASSQERGRRNEQFF. The CDR3 coding sequence is TGTGCCAGCAGCCAAGAGCGGGGGCGCAGGAATGAGCAGTTCTTC.

There are many counts of this clonotype. V gene TRBV25-1 combines with J gene TRBJ2-7; no reliable D call. In germline, CDR1 is MGHDK, CDR2 SYGVNS. With 1 base removed from V and 6 bases from J, the gap between germline ends came to 13 bases. CDR3 length: 14 residues. CDR3 sequence reads: CASSESSQWGEQYF. In nucleotides, the CDR3 is TGTGCCAGCAGTGAATCTTCCCAATGGGGCGAGCAGTACTTC.

In its sample, this clonotype was seen a few times. The V call is TRBV29-1, the J call TRBJ2-5; D may match TRBD1 or TRBD2 (5 bases each). V was shortened by 4 bases and J by 7 bases, with 10 bases between the two germline ends. The CDR3 is made up of 11 amino acids. CDR1 is SQVTM and CDR2 is ANQGSEA in the germline V gene. The CDR3 DNA follows: TGCAGCGTTGCCGAGAGGGGGACCCAGTACTTC. Its translation: CSVAERGTQYF. Full variable domain (outside the CDR3, taken from reference TRBV29-1 and TRBJ2-5): SAVISQKPSRDICQRGTSLTIQCQVDSQVTMMFWYRQQPGQSLTLIATANQGSEATYESGFVIDKFPISRPNLTFSTLTVSNMSPEDSSIYLCSVAERGTQYFGPGTRLLVL.

This clonotype showed up many times. This chain uses TRBV3-1 with TRBJ2-4, with TRBD1 matching over 10 bases. Trimming took 1 base from V and 0 from J; bases not matched to a gene: 12. CDR1 and CDR2 (germline): LGHDT, YNNKEL (reference sequence). The CDR3 extends over 20 amino acids. In nucleotides, the CDR3 is TGTGCCAGCAGCCAAGTACTTAAGGGACAGGGGCGACTAGCCAAAAACATTCAGTACTTC. This encodes CASSQVLKGQGRLAKNIQYF. Looking up the rest from reference TRBV3-1 and TRBJ2-4 gives the full variable domain: DTAVSQTPKYLVTQMGNDKSIKCEQNLGHDTMYWYKQDSKKFLKIMFSYNNKELIINETVPNRFSPKSPDKAHLNLHINSLELGDSAVYFCASSQVLKGQGRLAKNIQYFGAGTRLSVL.